The entry below describes one T cell receptor beta chain. Its target is unknown. This sample stems from a study of OX40 agonist ivuxolimab in advanced cancers. Study-wide background: An agonistic human IgG2 monoclonal antibody against OX40 (CD134) was given. Three patients, one with hepatocellular carcinoma and two with cutaneous melanoma, achieved partial responses.

Collection of blood occurred at baseline, at cycle 4 day 1, and at cycle 7 day 1. The method was immunoSEQ multiplex PCR; TCRdb's version includes in-frame clones alone and lacks a portion of them. The sample lists about 78,000 clones; about 90% were seen once. Findings of the study overall: Within 6 weeks, CD4+ and CD8+ blood T cells expanded clonally at 0.1 to 3.0 mg/kg.

The ends were cut back, 7 bases at V and 4 bases at J, with 11 bases in the middle. This CDR3 has 13 amino acids. CDR1 and CDR2 from the germline V gene are SGHTA and FQGNSA. The chain joins TRBV7-2 to TRBJ1-5; D remains unclear. The TCR sequence derives from an adult with an advanced solid tumor such as melanoma, head and neck, liver or kidney cancer. Sequences were derived from CD4+ or CD8+ T cells sorted from blood, sampled in a trial of the OX40 agonist ivuxolimab. The CDR3 DNA reads TGTGCCAGCACCCCAGAAGTAAATCAGCCCCAGCATTTT. Its protein is CASTPEVNQPQHF.